This record covers a single T cell receptor (beta chain). These data are taken from a study of blood T cell repertoires in COVID-19. Ages ranged from about 18 to 89 years, with residence in 24 US areas. The V segment lost 3 bases and the J segment 10 bases; nucleotides outside the gene matches: 6. Germline V gives CDR1 KGHSH, CDR2 LQKENI. The CDR3 loop spans 14 amino acids. Authors' processing steps: The authors estimated nucleated cell counts from reference gene primer amplification. TCRdb keeps only in-frame clones here, not all; method: immunoSEQ multiplex PCR. V and J calls plus clone size are reproduced from that table; the DNA served to infer D and trimming. Here the sample spans about 280,000 clones, 85% being singletons.

The chain is built from TRBV18 and TRBJ2-1, with 10 bases matching TRBD2. This TCR came from a woman aged 45-60 years who had recovered from COVID-19. Sequenced sample: PBMCs or T cells enriched from blood (not recorded which). CDR3 sequence: CASSPGLAISEQFF. CDR3 coding DNA: TGTGCCAGCTCACCGGGACTAGCGATATCCGAGCAGTTCTTC.